This paragraph covers one T cell receptor (beta chain) sequence. J gave up 7 bases and V 5 bases, and 6 bases lay outside the gene matches. From germline, CDR1 is SGHTA and CDR2 FQGNSA. The CDR3 is made up of 14 amino acids. The sample comes from a study of blood T cell repertoires in COVID-19. Across the whole study: Samples representing acute and convalescent COVID-19 were sourced from the United States, Italy and Spain.

Per the study methods: Reference gene primer amplification in the assay estimated nucleated cell counts. Assay: immunoSEQ multiplex PCR; the TCRdb copy retains only in-frame clones and omits some. V and J calls and clone size are given by that table; D and trimming were obtained from the DNA. The table records over 400,000 clones, approximately 85% of them present only once. The chain links TRBV7-2 to TRBJ1-5, with 9 bases matching TRBD1. Source material: peripheral blood. This TCR was recovered from a human donor in a cohort sampled during active COVID-19. The CDR3 DNA is TGTGCCAGCAGCCCTTACAGGGGGCAACAGCCCCAGCATTTT. This codes for CASSPYRGQQPQHF.